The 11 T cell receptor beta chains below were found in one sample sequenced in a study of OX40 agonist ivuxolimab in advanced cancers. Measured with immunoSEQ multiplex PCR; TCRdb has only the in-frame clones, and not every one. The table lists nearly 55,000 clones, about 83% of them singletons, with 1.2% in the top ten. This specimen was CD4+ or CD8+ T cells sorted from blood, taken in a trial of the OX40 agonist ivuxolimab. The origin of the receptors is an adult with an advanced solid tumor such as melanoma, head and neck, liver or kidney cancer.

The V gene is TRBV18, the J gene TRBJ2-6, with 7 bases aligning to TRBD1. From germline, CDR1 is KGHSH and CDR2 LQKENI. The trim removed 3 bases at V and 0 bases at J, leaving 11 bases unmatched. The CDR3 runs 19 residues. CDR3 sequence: CASSPETGASSSGANVLTF. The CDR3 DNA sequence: TGTGCCAGCTCACCGGAAACAGGGGCCTCCTCCTCTGGGGCCAACGTCCTGACTTTC.

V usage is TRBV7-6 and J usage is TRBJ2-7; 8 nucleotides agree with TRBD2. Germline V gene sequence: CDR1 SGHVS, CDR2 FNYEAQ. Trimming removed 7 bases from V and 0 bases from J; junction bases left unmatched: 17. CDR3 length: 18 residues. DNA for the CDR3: TGTGCCAGCACCCCCGGAATCGGTAGCGGGATGGTCTCCTACGAGCAGTACTTC. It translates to CASTPGIGSGMVSYEQYF.

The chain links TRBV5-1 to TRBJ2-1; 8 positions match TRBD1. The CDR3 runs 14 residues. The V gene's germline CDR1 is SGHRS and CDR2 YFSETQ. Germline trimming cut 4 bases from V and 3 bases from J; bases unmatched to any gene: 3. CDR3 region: CASSPGTGYNEQFF. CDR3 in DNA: TGCGCCAGCAGCCCCGGGACAGGCTACAATGAGCAGTTCTTC.

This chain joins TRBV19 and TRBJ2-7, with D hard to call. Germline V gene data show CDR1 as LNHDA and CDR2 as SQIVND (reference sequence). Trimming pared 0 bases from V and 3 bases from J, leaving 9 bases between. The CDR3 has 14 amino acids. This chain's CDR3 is CASSIDLGGYEQYF. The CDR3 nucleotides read TGTGCCAGTAGTATAGATCTAGGCGGCTACGAGCAGTACTTC. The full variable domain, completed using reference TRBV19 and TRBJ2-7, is DGGITQSPKYLFRKEGQNVTLSCEQNLNHDAMYWYRQDPGQGLRLIYYSQIVNDFQKGDIAEGYSVSREKKESFPLTVTSAQKNPTAFYLCASSIDLGGYEQYFGPGTRLTVT.

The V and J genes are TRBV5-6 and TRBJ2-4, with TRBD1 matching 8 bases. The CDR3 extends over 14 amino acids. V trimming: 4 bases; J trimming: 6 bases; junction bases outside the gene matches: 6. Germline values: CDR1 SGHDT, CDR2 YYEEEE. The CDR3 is CASSLPGQGNIQYF. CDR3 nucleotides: TGTGCCAGCAGCCTACCCGGACAGGGAAACATTCAGTACTTC.

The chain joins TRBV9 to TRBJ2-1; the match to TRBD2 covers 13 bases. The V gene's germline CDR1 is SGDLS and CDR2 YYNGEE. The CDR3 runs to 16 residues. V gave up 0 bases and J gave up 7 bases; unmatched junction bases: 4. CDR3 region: CASSVEQLAGGNEQFF. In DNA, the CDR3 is TGTGCCAGCAGCGTAGAACAACTAGCGGGAGGGAATGAGCAGTTCTTC.

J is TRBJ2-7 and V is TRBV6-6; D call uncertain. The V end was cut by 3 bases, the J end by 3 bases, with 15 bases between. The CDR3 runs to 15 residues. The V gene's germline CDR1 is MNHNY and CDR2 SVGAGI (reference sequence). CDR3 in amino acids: CASSYQVQLLYEQYF. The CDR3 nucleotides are TGTGCCAGCAGTTATCAGGTCCAACTTCTCTACGAGCAGTACTTC.

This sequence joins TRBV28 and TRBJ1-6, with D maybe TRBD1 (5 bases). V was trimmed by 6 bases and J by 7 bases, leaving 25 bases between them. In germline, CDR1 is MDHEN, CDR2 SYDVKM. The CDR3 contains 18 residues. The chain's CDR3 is CASSSFGTFQRVNSPLHF. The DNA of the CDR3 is TGTGCCAGCAGCTCTTTCGGGACCTTCCAAAGGGTCAATTCACCCCTCCACTTT.

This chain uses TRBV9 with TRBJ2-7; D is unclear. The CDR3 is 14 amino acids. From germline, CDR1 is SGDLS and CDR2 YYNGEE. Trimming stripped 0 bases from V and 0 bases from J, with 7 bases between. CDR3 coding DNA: TGTGCCAGCAGCGTAGCGGTAAGCTCCTACGAGCAGTACTTC. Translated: CASSVAVSSYEQYF.

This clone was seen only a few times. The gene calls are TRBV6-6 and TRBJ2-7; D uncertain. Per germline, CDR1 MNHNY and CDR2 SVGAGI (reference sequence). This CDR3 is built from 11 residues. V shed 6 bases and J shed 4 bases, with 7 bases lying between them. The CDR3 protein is CASSLGYEQYF. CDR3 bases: TGTGCCAGCAGCCTGGGGTACGAGCAGTACTTC.

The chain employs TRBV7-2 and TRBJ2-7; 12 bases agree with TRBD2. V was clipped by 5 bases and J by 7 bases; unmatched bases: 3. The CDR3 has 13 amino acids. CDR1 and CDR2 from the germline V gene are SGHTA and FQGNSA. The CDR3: CASSLGLAGEQYF. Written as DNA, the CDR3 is TGTGCCAGCAGCCTAGGACTAGCGGGAGAGCAGTACTTC.